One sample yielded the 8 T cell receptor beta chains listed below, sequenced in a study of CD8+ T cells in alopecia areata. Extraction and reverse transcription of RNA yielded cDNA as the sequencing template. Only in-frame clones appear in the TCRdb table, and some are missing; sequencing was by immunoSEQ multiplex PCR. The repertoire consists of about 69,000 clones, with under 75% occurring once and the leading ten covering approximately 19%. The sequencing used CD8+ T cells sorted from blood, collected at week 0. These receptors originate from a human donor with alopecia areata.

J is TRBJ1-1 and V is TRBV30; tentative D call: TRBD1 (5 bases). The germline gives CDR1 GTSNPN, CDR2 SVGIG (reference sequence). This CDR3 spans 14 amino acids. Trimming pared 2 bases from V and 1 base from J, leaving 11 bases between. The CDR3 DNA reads TGTGCCTGGAGTCTGGGGACTGGGAACACTGAAGCTTTCTTT. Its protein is CAWSLGTGNTEAFF.

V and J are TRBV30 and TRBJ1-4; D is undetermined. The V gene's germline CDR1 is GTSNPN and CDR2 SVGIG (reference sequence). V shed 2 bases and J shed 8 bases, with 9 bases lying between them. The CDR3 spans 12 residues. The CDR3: CAWSFGGEKLFF. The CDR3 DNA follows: TGTGCCTGGAGTTTTGGAGGGGAAAAACTGTTTTTT.

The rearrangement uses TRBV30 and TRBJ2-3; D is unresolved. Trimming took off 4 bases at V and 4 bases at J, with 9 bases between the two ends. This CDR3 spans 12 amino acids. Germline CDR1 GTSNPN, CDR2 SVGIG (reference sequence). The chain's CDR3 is CAWNLVADTQYF. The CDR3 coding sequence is TGTGCCTGGAACCTCGTCGCAGATACGCAGTATTTT.

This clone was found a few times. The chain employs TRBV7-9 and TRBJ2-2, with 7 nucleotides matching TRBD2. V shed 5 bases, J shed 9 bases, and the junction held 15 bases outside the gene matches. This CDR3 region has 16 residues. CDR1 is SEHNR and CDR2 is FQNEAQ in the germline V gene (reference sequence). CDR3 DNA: TGTGCCAGCAGCCCGACCTCGGGGGGTCAACGCCGGGAGCTGTTTTTT. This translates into CASSPTSGGQRRELFF.

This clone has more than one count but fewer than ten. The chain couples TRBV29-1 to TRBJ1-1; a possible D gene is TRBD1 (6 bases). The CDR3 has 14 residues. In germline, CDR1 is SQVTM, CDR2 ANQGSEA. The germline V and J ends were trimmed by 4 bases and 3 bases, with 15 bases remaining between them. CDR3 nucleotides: TGCAGCGTTGGGTCCGGGACATTAGACACTGAAGCTTTCTTT. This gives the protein CSVGSGTLDTEAFF.

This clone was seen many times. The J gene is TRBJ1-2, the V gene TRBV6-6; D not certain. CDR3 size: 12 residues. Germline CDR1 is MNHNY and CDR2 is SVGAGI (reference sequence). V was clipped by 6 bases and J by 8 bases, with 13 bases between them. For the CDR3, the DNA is TGTGCCAGCAGGAGGGAGGACGTCGGCTACACCTTC. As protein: CASRREDVGYTF.

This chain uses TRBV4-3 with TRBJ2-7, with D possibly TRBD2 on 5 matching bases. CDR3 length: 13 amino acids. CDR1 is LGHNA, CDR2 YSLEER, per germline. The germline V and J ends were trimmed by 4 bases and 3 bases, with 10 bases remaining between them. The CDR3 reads CASSLYGGYEQYF. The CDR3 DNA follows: TGCGCCAGCAGCCTCTATGGAGGCTACGAGCAGTACTTC.

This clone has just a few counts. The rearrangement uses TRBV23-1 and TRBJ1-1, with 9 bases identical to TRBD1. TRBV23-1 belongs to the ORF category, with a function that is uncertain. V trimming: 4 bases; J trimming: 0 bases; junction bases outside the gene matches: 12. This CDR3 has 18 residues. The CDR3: CASSPPAPRQGVNTEAFF. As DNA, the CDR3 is TGCGCCAGCAGTCCCCCGGCCCCTAGACAGGGGGTGAACACTGAAGCTTTCTTT.